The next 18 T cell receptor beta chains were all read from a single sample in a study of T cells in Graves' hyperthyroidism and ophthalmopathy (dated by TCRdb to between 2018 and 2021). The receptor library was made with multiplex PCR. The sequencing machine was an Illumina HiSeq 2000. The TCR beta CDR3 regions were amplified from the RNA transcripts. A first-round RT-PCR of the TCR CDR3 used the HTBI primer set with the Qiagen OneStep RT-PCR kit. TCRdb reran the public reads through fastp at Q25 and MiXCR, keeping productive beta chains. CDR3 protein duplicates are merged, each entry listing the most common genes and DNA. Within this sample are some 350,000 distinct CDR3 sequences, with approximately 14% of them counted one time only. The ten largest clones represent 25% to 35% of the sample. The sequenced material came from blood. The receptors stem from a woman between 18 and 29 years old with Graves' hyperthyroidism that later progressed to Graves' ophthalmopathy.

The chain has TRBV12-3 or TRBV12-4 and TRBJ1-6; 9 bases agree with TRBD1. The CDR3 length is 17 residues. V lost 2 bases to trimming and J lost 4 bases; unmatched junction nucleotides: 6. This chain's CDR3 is CASSLKGTGLYNSPLHF. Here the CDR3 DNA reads TGTGCCAGCAGTTTAAAGGGGACAGGGCTTTATAATTCACCCCTCCACTTT.

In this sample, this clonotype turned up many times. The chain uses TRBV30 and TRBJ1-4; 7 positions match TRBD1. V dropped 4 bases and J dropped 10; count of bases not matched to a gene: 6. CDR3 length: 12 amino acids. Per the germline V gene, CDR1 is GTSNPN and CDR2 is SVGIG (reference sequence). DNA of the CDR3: TGTGCCTGGAACACGGGACAGCCAAAACTGTTTTTT. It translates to CAWNTGQPKLFF.

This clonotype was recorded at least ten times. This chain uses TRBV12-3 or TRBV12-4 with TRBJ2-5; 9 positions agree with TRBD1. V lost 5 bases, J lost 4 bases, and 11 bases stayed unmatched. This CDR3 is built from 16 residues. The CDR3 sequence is CASSPLGQGGRETQYF. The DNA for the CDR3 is TGTGCCAGCAGTCCTTTGGGACAGGGCGGGAGAGAGACCCAGTACTTC.

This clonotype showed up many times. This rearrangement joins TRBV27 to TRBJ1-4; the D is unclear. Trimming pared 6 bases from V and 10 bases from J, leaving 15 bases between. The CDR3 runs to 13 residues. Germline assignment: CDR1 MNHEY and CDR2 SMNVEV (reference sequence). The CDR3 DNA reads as TGTGCCAGCAGCAGTGTCCCCCTGCGAAAACTGTTTTTT. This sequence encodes CASSSVPLRKLFF. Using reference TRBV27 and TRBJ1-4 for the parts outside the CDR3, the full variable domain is EAQVTQNPRYLITVTGKKLTVTCSQNMNHEYMSWYRQDPGLGLRQIYYSMNVEVTDKGDVPEGYKVSRKEKRNFPLILESPSPNQTSLYFCASSSVPLRKLFFGSGTQLSVL.

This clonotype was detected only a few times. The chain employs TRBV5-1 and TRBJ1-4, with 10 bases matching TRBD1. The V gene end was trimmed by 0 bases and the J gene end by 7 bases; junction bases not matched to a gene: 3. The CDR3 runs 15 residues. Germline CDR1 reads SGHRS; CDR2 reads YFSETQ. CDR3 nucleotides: TGCGCCAGCAGCTTGGCGGACAGGGGGAGTGAAAAACTGTTTTTT. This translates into CASSLADRGSEKLFF.

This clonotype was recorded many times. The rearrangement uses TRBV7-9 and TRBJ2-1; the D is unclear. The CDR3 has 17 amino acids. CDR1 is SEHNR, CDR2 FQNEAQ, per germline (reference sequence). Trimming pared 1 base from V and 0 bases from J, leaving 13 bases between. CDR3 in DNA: TGTGCCAGCAGCTTAGTACGGACCAAGTCCTCCTACAATGAGCAGTTCTTC. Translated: CASSLVRTKSSYNEQFF.

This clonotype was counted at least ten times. This CDR3 is CASSLFRGSAEAFF. The CDR3 DNA sequence: TGTGCCAGCAGTTTATTTAGGGGGTCCGCTGAAGCTTTCTTT. The V call is TRBV28, the J call TRBJ1-1, with D perhaps TRBD1 (6 bases). Germline assignment: CDR1 MDHEN and CDR2 SYDVKM. The CDR3 is made up of 14 amino acids. Trimming shortened V by 1 base and J by 6 bases, and 12 bases separated the two germline ends.

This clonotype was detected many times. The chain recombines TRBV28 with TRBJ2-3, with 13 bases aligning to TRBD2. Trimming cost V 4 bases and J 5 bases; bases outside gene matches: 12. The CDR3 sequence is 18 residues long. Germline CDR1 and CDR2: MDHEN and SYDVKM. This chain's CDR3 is CASSSPGLAGPSGDTQYF. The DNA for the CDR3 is TGTGCCAGCAGTTCTCCGGGACTAGCGGGACCCTCCGGAGATACGCAGTATTTT.

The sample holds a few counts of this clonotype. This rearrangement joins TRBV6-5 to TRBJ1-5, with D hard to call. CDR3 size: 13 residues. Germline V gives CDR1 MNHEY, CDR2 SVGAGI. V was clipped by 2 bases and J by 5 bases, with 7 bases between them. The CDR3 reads CASSYQLDQPQHF. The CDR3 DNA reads TGTGCCAGCAGTTACCAGCTGGATCAGCCCCAGCATTTT.

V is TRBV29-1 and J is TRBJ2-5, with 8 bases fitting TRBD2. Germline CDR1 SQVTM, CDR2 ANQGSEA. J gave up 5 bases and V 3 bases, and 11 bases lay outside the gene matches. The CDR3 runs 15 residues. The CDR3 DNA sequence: TGCAGCGTTGAGAGCTCGGCGGGAGGCGTGGAGACCCAGTACTTC. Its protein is CSVESSAGGVETQYF.

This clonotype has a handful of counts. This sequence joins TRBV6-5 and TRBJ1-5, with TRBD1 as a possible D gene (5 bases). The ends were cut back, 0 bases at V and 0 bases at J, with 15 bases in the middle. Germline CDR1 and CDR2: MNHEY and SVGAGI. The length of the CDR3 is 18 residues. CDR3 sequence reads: CASSYSYRREYSNQPQHF. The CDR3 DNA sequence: TGTGCCAGCAGTTACTCGTACAGGAGGGAATATAGCAATCAGCCCCAGCATTTT.

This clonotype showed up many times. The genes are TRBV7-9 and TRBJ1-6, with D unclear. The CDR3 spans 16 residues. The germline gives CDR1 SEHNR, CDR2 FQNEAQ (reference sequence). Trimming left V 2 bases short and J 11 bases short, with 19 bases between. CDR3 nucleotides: TGTGCCAGCAGCTTACTTGGTGACACGGTCGGGGCACCCCTCCACTTT. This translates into CASSLLGDTVGAPLHF.

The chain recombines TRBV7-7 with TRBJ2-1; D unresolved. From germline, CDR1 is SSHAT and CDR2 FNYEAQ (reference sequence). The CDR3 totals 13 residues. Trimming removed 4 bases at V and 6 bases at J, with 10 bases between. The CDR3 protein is CASSSYLGNEQFF. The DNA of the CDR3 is TGTGCCAGCAGCTCCTACCTGGGCAATGAGCAGTTCTTC.

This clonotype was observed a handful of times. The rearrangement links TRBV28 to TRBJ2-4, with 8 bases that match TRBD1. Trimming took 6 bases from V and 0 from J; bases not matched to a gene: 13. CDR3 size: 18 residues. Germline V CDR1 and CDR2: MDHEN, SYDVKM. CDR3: CASSEDREHTLAKNIQYF. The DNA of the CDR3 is TGTGCCAGCAGCGAGGACAGGGAACATACACTAGCCAAAAACATTCAGTACTTC.

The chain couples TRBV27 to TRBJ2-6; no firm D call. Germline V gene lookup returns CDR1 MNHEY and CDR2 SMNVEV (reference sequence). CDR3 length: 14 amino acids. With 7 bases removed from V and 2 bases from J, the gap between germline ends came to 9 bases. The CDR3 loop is CASKWAPGANVLTF. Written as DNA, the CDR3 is TGTGCCAGCAAGTGGGCCCCTGGGGCCAACGTCCTGACTTTC.

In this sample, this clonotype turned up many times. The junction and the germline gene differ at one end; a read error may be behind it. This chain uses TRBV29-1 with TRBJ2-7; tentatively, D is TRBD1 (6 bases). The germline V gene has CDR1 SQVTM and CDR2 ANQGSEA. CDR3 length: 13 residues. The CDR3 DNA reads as TGCAGCGTGGAAGGGGACAACCCCTACGAGCAGTACTTC. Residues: CSVEGDNPYEQYF.

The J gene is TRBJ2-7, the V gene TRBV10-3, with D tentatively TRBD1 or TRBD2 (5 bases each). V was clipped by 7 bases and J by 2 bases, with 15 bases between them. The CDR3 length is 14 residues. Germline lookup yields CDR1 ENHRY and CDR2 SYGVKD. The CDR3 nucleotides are TGTGCCATCAAGCCTCGGGTGGGGGCCTACGAGCAGTACTTC. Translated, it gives CAIKPRVGAYEQYF.

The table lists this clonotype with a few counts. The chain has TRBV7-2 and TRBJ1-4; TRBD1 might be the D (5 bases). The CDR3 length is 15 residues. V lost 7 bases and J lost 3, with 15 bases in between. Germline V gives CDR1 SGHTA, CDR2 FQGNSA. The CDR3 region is CASTTWGRPNEKLFF. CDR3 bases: TGTGCCAGCACCACCTGGGGGAGGCCTAATGAAAAACTGTTTTTT.